These 26 T cell receptor beta chains originate from one sample sequenced in a study of cytomegalovirus exposure and HLA in healthy donors. Profiling relied on immunoSEQ multiplex PCR, and the TCRdb table lists in-frame clones only, not all of them. This sample has some 350,000 clones, with around 87% found just once. Material: PBMCs. Receptors originate from a woman aged 25 to 45 in good health and CMV-seropositive.

This chain joins TRBV6-1 and TRBJ1-5, with D unresolved. Trimming stripped 8 bases from V and 2 bases from J, with 13 bases between. The CDR3 runs 14 residues. Germline CDR1 is MNHNS and CDR2 is SASEGT. The CDR3 coding sequence is TGTGCCAGCGTTGGAGGGCTGGGCAATCAGCCCCAGCATTTT. Translated: CASVGGLGNQPQHF.

This clone is a singleton in its sample. The rearrangement uses TRBV30 and TRBJ1-1; D uncertain. V gave up 4 bases and J gave up 0 bases, with 6 bases separating them. In germline, CDR1 is GTSNPN, CDR2 SVGIG (reference sequence). This CDR3 spans 12 amino acids. The CDR3 protein is CAWTVMNTEAFF. The CDR3 DNA follows: TGTGCCTGGACAGTTATGAACACTGAAGCTTTCTTT.

The table lists this clone with a count of one. The chain employs TRBV2 and TRBJ2-7, with D unresolved. V was cut by 7 bases and J by 0 bases, with 13 bases left in between. The V gene's germline CDR1 is SNHLY and CDR2 FYNNEI. The CDR3 runs 14 residues. CDR3 nucleotides: TGTGCCAGCAAGTCAGGACGAAGCTCCTACGAGCAGTACTTC. It is translated as CASKSGRSSYEQYF.

This chain joins TRBV15 and TRBJ2-1; 8 positions match TRBD2. Germline V lookup: CDR1 LNHNV, CDR2 YYDKDF (reference sequence). The V gene end was trimmed by 2 bases and the J gene end by 0 bases; junction bases not matched to a gene: 6. CDR3 length equals 17 residues. Written as DNA, the CDR3 is TGTGCCACCAGCAGAAGCGGGGGCGGAAGCTCCTACAATGAGCAGTTCTTC. Encoded protein: CATSRSGGGSSYNEQFF.

Concerning this clone itself: The sample holds other DNA sequences that translate to the same CDR3. The chain combines TRBV6-5 with TRBJ2-2; no clear D. The germline V gene encodes CDR1 MNHEY and CDR2 SVGAGI. The CDR3 is 12 amino acids. Trimming removed 2 bases at V and 5 bases at J, with 3 bases between. The CDR3 DNA is TGTGCCAGCAGTTACGGGACCGGGGAGCTGTTTTTT. Protein: CASSYGTGELFF.

This chain uses TRBV6-4 with TRBJ1-4, with D uncertain. Germline CDR1 is MRHNA and CDR2 is SNTAGT. Trimming pared 3 bases from V and 10 bases from J, leaving 18 bases between. This CDR3 region has 15 residues. The CDR3 reads CASSEIKLLGGKLFF. The CDR3 DNA is TGTGCCAGCAGTGAGATAAAGCTACTCGGAGGAAAACTGTTTTTT.

The chain joins TRBV7-2 to TRBJ2-3, with D possibly matching TRBD1 (5 bases). The CDR3 totals 15 residues. Trimming removed 4 bases from V and 1 base from J, with 12 bases in between. Germline CDR1 SGHTA, CDR2 FQGNSA. The CDR3: CASSSRTYGTDTQYF. The CDR3 DNA is TGTGCCAGCAGCTCTAGGACATATGGCACAGATACGCAGTATTTT.

The CDR3 nucleotides are TGTGCCAGCAGACTTACTTATTTGGGACAGGGCAGGAGCACTGAAGCTTTCTTT. Encoded protein: CASRLTYLGQGRSTEAFF. The chain recombines TRBV28 with TRBJ1-1, with 9 bases that match TRBD1. This CDR3 has 18 amino acids. V dropped 6 bases and J dropped 4; count of bases not matched to a gene: 18. The germline gives CDR1 MDHEN, CDR2 SYDVKM.

This clone is categorized as medium-sized (0.01 to 0.1%). The chain employs TRBV4-2 and TRBJ2-3; D gene ambiguous. Per germline, CDR1 LGHNA and CDR2 YNFKEQ. CDR3 size: 12 residues. Trimming left V 6 bases short and J 0 bases short, with 4 bases between. The CDR3 loop reads CASRSSTDTQYF. For the CDR3, the DNA is TGTGCCAGCAGAAGTAGCACAGATACGCAGTATTTT.

This chain connects TRBV5-6 to TRBJ2-2; the D is unclear. The CDR3 has 13 amino acids. Trimming removed 4 bases from V and 7 bases from J, with 11 bases in between. Germline V gene data show CDR1 as SGHDT and CDR2 as YYEEEE. CDR3 DNA: TGTGCCAGCAGCCTTAGGACGCTCGGGGAGCTGTTTTTT. It codes for CASSLRTLGELFF. The full variable domain, rest sourced from reference TRBV5-6 and TRBJ2-2, is DAGVTQSPTHLIKTRGQQVTLRCSPKSGHDTVSWYQQALGQGPQFIFQYYEEEERQRGNFPDRFSGHQFPNYSSELNVNALLLGDSALYLCASSLRTLGELFFGEGSRLTVL.

DNA of the CDR3: TGTGCCTGGAGTGTGAAGATCCCTAGGTACGAGCAGTACTTC. It translates to CAWSVKIPRYEQYF. The V and J genes are TRBV30 and TRBJ2-7; D ambiguous. The CDR3 runs 14 residues. In germline, CDR1 is GTSNPN, CDR2 SVGIG (reference sequence). V gave up 0 bases and J gave up 4 bases, with 13 bases separating them.

The chain uses TRBV28 and TRBJ2-7, with a tentative D call TRBD1 (6 bases). V was pared by 5 bases and J by 1 base, with 18 bases between. CDR3 length: 16 residues. Germline values: CDR1 MDHEN, CDR2 SYDVKM. The chain's CDR3 is CASSQHSGAGSYEQYF. The CDR3 coding sequence is TGTGCCAGCAGTCAACATTCAGGGGCAGGTTCCTACGAGCAGTACTTC.

V gene TRBV27 combines with J gene TRBJ2-1; D might be TRBD2 (5 bases). The ends were cut back, 4 bases at V and 6 bases at J, with 10 bases in the middle. CDR1 and CDR2 (germline): MNHEY, SMNVEV (reference sequence). The CDR3 is 13 amino acids. The chain's CDR3 is CASSSIGGNEQFF. CDR3 nucleotides: TGTGCCAGCAGTTCAATAGGAGGCAATGAGCAGTTCTTC.

V and J are TRBV4-2 and TRBJ2-5; 10 bases fit TRBD1. There are 17 residues in the CDR3. Germline V lookup: CDR1 LGHNA, CDR2 YNFKEQ. V was pared by 6 bases and J by 0 bases, with 10 bases of the junction left unmatched. The DNA for the CDR3 is TGTGCCAGCAGTGTCGGGACAGGGGCTCTCAACCAAGAGACCCAGTACTTC. Translated, it gives CASSVGTGALNQETQYF.

This rearrangement joins TRBV5-6 to TRBJ2-3; D remains unclear. V was shortened by 4 bases and J by 6 bases, with 15 bases between the two germline ends. Per the germline V gene, CDR1 is SGHDT and CDR2 is YYEEEE. The CDR3 length is 14 residues. This CDR3 reads CASSRKDRRDTQYF. The CDR3 bases are TGTGCCAGCAGCCGGAAGGACCGCAGGGATACGCAGTATTTT.

This chain links TRBV15 with TRBJ1-5; no reliable D call. CDR1 and CDR2 (germline): LNHNV, YYDKDF (reference sequence). V dropped 1 base and J dropped 4 bases, with 11 bases sitting between them. The CDR3 spans 15 residues. In DNA form, the CDR3 reads TGTGCCACCAGCAGAGCGGGTCAGAGAAATCAGCCCCAGCATTTT. This gives the protein CATSRAGQRNQPQHF.

The sample holds a few counts of this clone. The chain uses TRBV4-1 and TRBJ1-2, with TRBD1 matching 7 bases. The CDR3 sequence is 15 residues long. Per germline, CDR1 MGHRA and CDR2 YSYEKL. Unmatched junction bases numbered 1, after V lost 0 bases and J lost 0 bases. CDR3 protein: CASSQETGSNYGYTF. CDR3 DNA: TGCGCCAGCAGCCAAGAGACAGGGTCTAACTATGGCTACACCTTC.

Only a few counts were recorded for this clone. The rearrangement joins TRBV19 to TRBJ2-7; D tentatively fits TRBD1 or TRBD2 (5 bases each). The CDR3 extends over 18 amino acids. Germline lookup yields CDR1 LNHDA and CDR2 SQIVND (reference sequence). V was shortened by 0 bases and J by 0 bases, with 18 bases between the two germline ends. CDR3 sequence: CASSIDLGEGPSSYEQYF. The DNA of the CDR3 is TGTGCCAGTAGTATAGATCTAGGCGAGGGGCCCAGCTCCTACGAGCAGTACTTC. The variable domain in full, with the rest retrieved from reference TRBV19 and TRBJ2-7, is DGGITQSPKYLFRKEGQNVTLSCEQNLNHDAMYWYRQDPGQGLRLIYYSQIVNDFQKGDIAEGYSVSREKKESFPLTVTSAQKNPTAFYLCASSIDLGEGPSSYEQYFGPGTRLTVT.

J is TRBJ1-1 and V is TRBV9, with D possibly being TRBD1 (6 bases). The ends were cut back, 4 bases at V and 5 bases at J, with 15 bases in the middle. This CDR3 has 14 residues. Germline loops: CDR1 SGDLS, CDR2 YYNGEE. Written as DNA, the CDR3 is TGTGCCAGCAGCCCTGGAGGGGGGGATACTGAAGCTTTCTTT. Protein product: CASSPGGGDTEAFF.

The J gene is TRBJ2-1, the V gene TRBV4-3; no clear D. Germline lookup yields CDR1 LGHNA and CDR2 YSLEER. V was clipped by 0 bases and J by 6 bases, with 9 bases between them. The CDR3 contains 14 residues. The CDR3 is CASSQDYGSNEQFF. The CDR3 DNA reads TGCGCCAGCAGCCAAGATTACGGATCCAATGAGCAGTTCTTC.

The chain couples TRBV7-3 to TRBJ2-1; 9 nucleotides align to TRBD2. V dropped 2 bases and J dropped 4; count of bases not matched to a gene: 3. Germline CDR1 and CDR2: SGHTA and FQGTGA. The CDR3 runs 15 residues. CDR3 nucleotides: TGTGCCAGCAGCTTAGAGACTAGCGGATACAATGAGCAGTTCTTC. Amino acid sequence: CASSLETSGYNEQFF.

The chain combines TRBV2 with TRBJ1-2, with 8 bases aligning to TRBD1. Per the germline V gene, CDR1 is SNHLY and CDR2 is FYNNEI. The trim removed 2 bases at V and 4 bases at J, leaving 9 bases unmatched. This CDR3 is 16 amino acids long. As DNA, the CDR3 is TGTGCCAGCAGTGAATTGGGCCAGGGGGCCTTCTATGGCTACACCTTC. Protein: CASSELGQGAFYGYTF.

The chain combines TRBV7-9 with TRBJ2-7, with D perhaps matching TRBD2 (6 bases). Trimming left V 7 bases short and J 4 bases short, with 20 bases between. Germline V gene data show CDR1 as SEHNR and CDR2 as FQNEAQ (reference sequence). The CDR3 runs to 15 residues. The CDR3 region is CASTDPRGTQYEQYF. The DNA for the CDR3 is TGTGCCAGCACCGATCCGCGCGGGACGCAGTACGAGCAGTACTTC.

This chain uses TRBV5-1 with TRBJ2-7; D is uncertain. Germline loops: CDR1 SGHRS, CDR2 YFSETQ. Trimming left V 4 bases short and J 1 base short, with 6 bases between. This CDR3 is built from 12 residues. This CDR3 is CASSPESYEQYF. The CDR3 DNA reads as TGCGCCAGCAGCCCCGAATCCTACGAGCAGTACTTC.

This chain uses TRBV6-1 with TRBJ1-1; unclear D gene. With 6 bases removed from V and 0 bases from J, the gap between germline ends came to 8 bases. Germline V gene sequence: CDR1 MNHNS, CDR2 SASEGT. The CDR3 runs 13 residues. The CDR3 DNA is TGTGCCAGCAGGAAGGGTGTGAACACTGAAGCTTTCTTT. This sequence encodes CASRKGVNTEAFF.

The chain employs TRBV6-5 and TRBJ2-3, with no clear D. Germline V gene lookup returns CDR1 MNHEY and CDR2 SVGAGI. The CDR3 has 14 residues. Trimming stripped 3 bases from V and 1 base from J, with 8 bases between. CDR3 amino acids: CASSYNRGTDTQYF. In DNA form, the CDR3 reads TGTGCCAGCAGTTATAATAGAGGCACAGATACGCAGTATTTT.